The 22 T cell receptor beta chains in this list originate from one sample, sequenced in a study of regulatory and conventional T cells in RAG deficiency. TCRdb keeps only in-frame clones here, not all; method: immunoSEQ multiplex PCR. Here the sample spans around 30,000 clones, 75% to 90% being singletons. This sample was shared with a second study, whose subject was regulatory T cells. In that study: Primers: 52 TRBV forward and 13 TRBJ reverse.

Sequencing was performed on CD8+ T cells sorted from blood. Every receptor here comes from a human donor in good health.

This chain links TRBV9 with TRBJ2-5; 9 bases agree with TRBD1. V was pared by 3 bases and J by 4 bases, with 10 bases of the junction left unmatched. This CDR3 has 16 amino acids. Germline V CDR1 and CDR2: SGDLS, YYNGEE. For the CDR3, the DNA is TGTGCCAGCAGCGCGGAGCCCGGGACAGGGCTAGAGACCCAGTACTTC. Translating gives CASSAEPGTGLETQYF.

CDR3 amino acids: CASCEQFRDSRAFF. CDR3 in DNA: TGTGCCAGCTGCGAGCAGTTCAGGGACAGCAGAGCTTTCTTT. This sequence joins TRBV28 and TRBJ1-1; 7 nucleotides agree with TRBD1. The J segment lost 10 bases and the V segment lost 8 bases, leaving 16 bases of the junction unmatched. The CDR3 is 14 amino acids. Germline loops: CDR1 MDHEN, CDR2 SYDVKM. Using reference TRBV28 and TRBJ1-1 for the parts outside the CDR3, the full variable domain is DVKVTQSSRYLVKRTGEKVFLECVQDMDHENMFWYRQDPGLGLRLIYFSYDVKMKEKGDIPEGYSVSREKKERFSLILESASTNQTSMYLCASCEQFRDSRAFFGQGTRLTVV.

The V call is TRBV18, the J call TRBJ2-1; D is undetermined. Germline loops: CDR1 KGHSH, CDR2 LQKENI. The V end lost 0 bases, the J end lost 8 bases, and 8 bases lay between the germline ends. CDR3 size: 13 residues. The CDR3 bases are TGTGCCAGCTCACCACCGTTGGACGATGAGCAGTTCTTC. Its protein is CASSPPLDDEQFF.

The rearrangement uses TRBV4-2 and TRBJ2-1, with 8 positions matching TRBD2. The J segment lost 4 bases and the V segment lost 3 bases, leaving 5 bases of the junction unmatched. The germline V gene has CDR1 LGHNA and CDR2 YNFKEQ. This CDR3 spans 15 amino acids. As DNA, the CDR3 is TGTGCCAGCAGCCACCTTAGCGGGGATTACAATGAGCAGTTCTTC. Residues: CASSHLSGDYNEQFF.

Only a few counts were recorded for this clone. The CDR3 DNA reads as TGTGCCAGCAGCTTAAGGACCGCTCAGCTTGAAAAACTGTTTTTT. Translating gives CASSLRTAQLEKLFF. The rearrangement joins TRBV11-2 to TRBJ1-4; D ambiguous. V lost 2 bases, J lost 7 bases, and 14 bases lay in between. Germline V gene sequence: CDR1 SGHAT, CDR2 FQNNGV. CDR3 length: 15 amino acids.

The V call is TRBV18, the J call TRBJ2-1; TRBD2 matches at 13 bases. With 3 bases clipped from V and 10 bases from J, the junction kept 9 bases outside the gene matches. Germline CDR1 KGHSH, CDR2 LQKENI. The length of the CDR3 is 16 residues. This CDR3 is CASSPSLTSGRAEQFF. CDR3 DNA: TGTGCCAGCTCACCTTCCCTAACTAGCGGGAGGGCCGAGCAGTTCTTC.

The count of this clone is one. V is TRBV14 and J is TRBJ2-7; D uncertain. The V gene's germline CDR1 is SGHDN and CDR2 FVKESK. Trimming shortened V by 2 bases and J by 0 bases, and 8 bases separated the two germline ends. The CDR3 has 14 amino acids. The CDR3 protein is CASSQWGNSYEQYF. CDR3 in DNA: TGTGCCAGCAGCCAATGGGGTAACTCCTACGAGCAGTACTTC. The whole variable domain, remainder taken from reference TRBV14 and TRBJ2-7, is EAGVTQFPSHSVIEKGQTVTLRCDPISGHDNLYWYRRVMGKEIKFLLHFVKESKQDESGMPNNRFLAERTGGTYSTLKVQPAELEDSGVYFCASSQWGNSYEQYFGPGTRLTVT.

V is TRBV28 and J is TRBJ1-2, with D perhaps TRBD1 (5 bases). The CDR3 has 17 amino acids. Germline V lookup: CDR1 MDHEN, CDR2 SYDVKM. V was clipped by 5 bases and J by 6 bases, with 25 bases between them. The CDR3 is CASSPYPLREDKDGYTF. CDR3 sequence (DNA): TGTGCCAGCAGTCCGTACCCCCTCAGGGAGGATAAGGATGGCTACACCTTC.

V gene TRBV6-5 combines with J gene TRBJ2-5, with D unclear. Trimming stripped 9 bases from V and 5 bases from J, with 19 bases between. Germline V CDR1 and CDR2: MNHEY, SVGAGI. This CDR3 is 14 amino acids long. The CDR3 sequence: CASSWAAGGETQYF. CDR3 nucleotides: TGTGCCAGTTCATGGGCGGCCGGTGGGGAGACCCAGTACTTC.

V gene TRBV5-8 combines with J gene TRBJ2-5, with D tentatively TRBD2 (6 bases). Germline V gene lookup returns CDR1 SGHTS and CDR2 YDEGEE. This CDR3 spans 17 amino acids. V lost 0 bases to trimming and J lost 2 bases, with 17 bases between them. The CDR3 DNA reads TGTGCCAGCAGCTTGGAGCTTGGGGGAGGTGGGCAAGAGACCCAGTACTTC. Translated: CASSLELGGGGQETQYF.

This sequence joins TRBV7-9 and TRBJ2-5; tentatively, D is TRBD1 (6 bases). CDR3 length: 14 amino acids. The germline gives CDR1 SEHNR, CDR2 FQNEAQ (reference sequence). The ends were cut back, 5 bases at V and 7 bases at J, with 17 bases in the middle. In nucleotides, the CDR3 is TGTGCCAGCAGCCCACGGGACACCCCTGGGACCCAGTACTTC. It yields the protein CASSPRDTPGTQYF.

The rearrangement uses TRBV7-9 and TRBJ2-3; D is uncertain. Germline loops: CDR1 SEHNR, CDR2 FQNEAQ (reference sequence). Trimming left V 1 base short and J 2 bases short, with 10 bases between. The CDR3 has 15 residues. Here the CDR3 reads CASSLGIHPTDTQYF. DNA for the CDR3: TGTGCCAGCAGCTTAGGTATACACCCCACAGATACGCAGTATTTT.

This clone was recorded once. V and J are TRBV6-5 and TRBJ2-4, with a possible D match to TRBD2 (6 bases). This CDR3 has 15 amino acids. Trimming took 6 bases from V and 6 from J, leaving 18 bases between them. Germline V gene data show CDR1 as MNHEY and CDR2 as SVGAGI. The DNA for the CDR3 is TGTGCCAGCAGGGGTCTATCGGGAGCTCGAAACATTCAGTACTTC. Protein sequence: CASRGLSGARNIQYF.

The rearrangement joins TRBV6-5 to TRBJ2-1; the match to TRBD1 covers 11 bases. Per germline, CDR1 MNHEY and CDR2 SVGAGI. J was trimmed by 7 bases and V by 6 bases; bases with no gene match: 8. The CDR3 totals 15 residues. As DNA, the CDR3 is TGTGCCAGCAGCCACGGACAGGGGGCTTTGAATGAGCAGTTCTTC. This translates into CASSHGQGALNEQFF.

The V call is TRBV19, the J call TRBJ2-1; TRBD1 is a possible D gene (6 bases). Germline V lookup: CDR1 LNHDA, CDR2 SQIVND (reference sequence). Trimming removed 8 bases at V and 3 bases at J, with 11 bases between. The CDR3 loop spans 13 amino acids. As DNA, the CDR3 is TGTGCCAGTGGGTCGACAGGCTACAATGAGCAGTTCTTC. Its protein is CASGSTGYNEQFF.

The CDR3 bases are TGTGCCAGCAGTCCACGTGGATTGGACTACGAGCAGTACTTC. Translated: CASSPRGLDYEQYF. The V gene is TRBV6-6, the J gene TRBJ2-7; D not certain. Per germline, CDR1 MNHNY and CDR2 SVGAGI (reference sequence). Between the trimmed V and J ends, which lost 5 bases and 3 bases, there was a span of 14 bases. The CDR3 length is 14 residues.

This chain connects TRBV7-6 to TRBJ2-3; TRBD2 aligns across 7 bases. With 4 bases clipped from V and 0 bases from J, the junction kept 10 bases outside the gene matches. This CDR3 contains 17 residues. CDR1 and CDR2 (germline): SGHVS, FNYEAQ. The CDR3 sequence: CASSSEHAGVSTDTQYF. The CDR3 coding sequence is TGTGCCAGCAGCTCGGAACATGCGGGAGTTAGCACAGATACGCAGTATTTT.

The chain is built from TRBV6-5 and TRBJ2-1; D may be TRBD2 (6 bases). This CDR3 is built from 13 residues. The V and J ends lost 5 bases and 3 bases respectively, with 8 bases between them. Germline CDR1 is MNHEY and CDR2 is SVGAGI. CDR3 protein: CASSETSYNEQFF. The CDR3 nucleotides read TGTGCCAGCAGTGAGACTAGCTACAATGAGCAGTTCTTC.

The V call is TRBV6-6, the J call TRBJ2-7; 10 bases align to TRBD2. After removal of 6 bases from V and 0 bases from J, the junction contained 2 bases not matched to a gene. Germline values: CDR1 MNHNY, CDR2 SVGAGI (reference sequence). The length of the CDR3 is 14 residues. CDR3 amino acids: CASSLAGDSYEQYF. CDR3 DNA sequence: TGTGCCAGCAGCCTAGCGGGAGACTCCTACGAGCAGTACTTC.

V gene TRBV4-1 combines with J gene TRBJ2-5; D is possibly TRBD2 (5 bases). The V end lost 0 bases, the J end lost 4 bases, and 18 bases lay between the germline ends. Germline CDR1 MGHRA, CDR2 YSYEKL. This CDR3 spans 17 amino acids. The CDR3 sequence is CASSQDLTSPLAETQYF. CDR3 DNA: TGCGCCAGCAGCCAAGATCTTACTAGTCCCCTGGCAGAGACCCAGTACTTC.

The CDR3: CASGQAPNEQFF. Written as DNA, the CDR3 is TGTGCCAGCGGCCAGGCCCCCAATGAGCAGTTCTTC. The chain links TRBV7-8 to TRBJ2-1, with D unclear. Germline V gene data show CDR1 as SGHVS and CDR2 as FQNEAQ. The CDR3 has 12 amino acids. V lost 8 bases and J 6 bases, leaving 11 bases between the germline ends.

The V and J genes are TRBV5-5 and TRBJ1-1, with D unclear. This CDR3 has 14 amino acids. Germline CDR1 is SGHKS and CDR2 is YYEKEE (reference sequence). V lost 3 bases and J lost 2, with 11 bases in between. The DNA for the CDR3 is TGTGCCAGCAGCTCCGGGGTAACAAACACTGAAGCTTTCTTT. Translated: CASSSGVTNTEAFF.